Given below is one TCR beta chain in context. The source of the sample is a study of blood T cell repertoires in COVID-19. Across the whole study: The study drew acute and convalescent COVID-19 samples from the United States, Italy and Spain.

Enrolled through a virtual design, the participants were between roughly 18 and 90 years of age and came from roughly 22 US areas. In assigning cohorts, the study relied on participant-reported clinical history. Donors of Cohort 3 who recovered were those that had two negative PCRs, clearance, or symptom resolution. The CDR3 contains 14 residues. The germline V gene has CDR1 MNHEY and CDR2 SVGAGI. Between the trimmed V and J ends, which lost 7 bases and 2 bases, there was a span of 11 bases. Profiling relied on immunoSEQ multiplex PCR, and the TCRdb table lists in-frame clones only, not all of them. The sample gives some 200,000 clones, 84% of which show up once; less than 8.5% is in the top ten.

The receptor was isolated from a man aged 35-49 years who had recovered from COVID-19. The rearrangement uses TRBV6-5 and TRBJ1-4; D gene ambiguous. Sequencing used PBMCs or T cells enriched from blood (not recorded which). CDR3 coding DNA: TGTGCCAGCAAGGCGGGCCCCACTAATGAAAAACTGTTTTTT. It codes for CASKAGPTNEKLFF.